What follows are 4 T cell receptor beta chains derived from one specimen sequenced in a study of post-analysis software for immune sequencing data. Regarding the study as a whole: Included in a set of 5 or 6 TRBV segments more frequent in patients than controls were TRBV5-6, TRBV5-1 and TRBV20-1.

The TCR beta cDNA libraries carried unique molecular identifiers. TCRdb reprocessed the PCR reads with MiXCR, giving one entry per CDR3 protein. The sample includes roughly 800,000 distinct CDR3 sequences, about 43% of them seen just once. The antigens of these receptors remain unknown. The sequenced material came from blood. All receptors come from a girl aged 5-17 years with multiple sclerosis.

Written as DNA, the CDR3 is TGTGCCAGCATGTCCACCCGGATTTCTAAAGCTTTCTTT. As protein: CASMSTRISKAFF. The chain has TRBV6-5 and TRBJ1-1; D remains ambiguous. The CDR3 loop spans 13 amino acids. Germline V gives CDR1 MNHEY, CDR2 SVGAGI. V lost 7 bases, J lost 9 bases, and 18 bases lay in between.

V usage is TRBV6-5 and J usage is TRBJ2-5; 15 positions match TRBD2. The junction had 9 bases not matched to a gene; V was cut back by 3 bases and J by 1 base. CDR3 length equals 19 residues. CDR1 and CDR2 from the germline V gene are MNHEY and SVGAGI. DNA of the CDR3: TGTGCCAGCAGTTATAGGACTAGCGGGAGGGCGTTCGGCCAAGAGACCCAGTACTTC. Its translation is CASSYRTSGRAFGQETQYF.

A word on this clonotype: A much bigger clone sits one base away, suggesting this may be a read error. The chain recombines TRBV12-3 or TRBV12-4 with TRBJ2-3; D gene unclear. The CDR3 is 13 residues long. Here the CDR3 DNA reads TGTGCCAGCTCTGGACCGAGCACAGATGCGCAGTATTTT. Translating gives CASSGPSTDAQYF.

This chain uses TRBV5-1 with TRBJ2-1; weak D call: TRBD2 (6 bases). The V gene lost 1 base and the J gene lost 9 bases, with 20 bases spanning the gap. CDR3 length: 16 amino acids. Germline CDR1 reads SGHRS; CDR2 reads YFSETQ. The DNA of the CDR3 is TGCGCCAGCAGCTTGTTGACCGGAGGGCCTCCGAGTGAGCAGTTCTTC. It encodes CASSLLTGGPPSEQFF.